This passage covers 24 T cell receptor beta chains from one sample sequenced in a study of cytotoxic CD8 clonotypes in ibrutinib-treated CLL. Libraries were prepared by immunoSEQ multiplex PCR; TCRdb keeps only in-frame clonotypes and omits some of them. Of some 150,000 clones in the sample, 70% to 90% were seen once. Here the sequenced sample was PBMCs, taken after 36 months of ibrutinib treatment. The receptors come from a human donor with chronic lymphocytic leukemia.

The V gene is TRBV21-1, the J gene TRBJ2-7. TRBV21-1 is a pseudogene. The CDR3 extends over 15 amino acids. DNA for the CDR3: TGTGCCAGCAGCACAAGAGTCGGGCCGACCTACGAGCAGTACTTC. Its translation is CASSTRVGPTYEQYF.

Turning to this clone: The sample carries other DNA sequences with the same CDR3. The chain is built from TRBV4-1 and TRBJ2-4, with 8 bases lining up with TRBD1. V lost 4 bases to trimming and J lost 7 bases; unmatched junction nucleotides: 0. The CDR3 loop spans 12 amino acids. Germline-derived CDR1 and CDR2 are MGHRA and YSYEKL. The CDR3: CASSRTGNIQYF. In DNA, the CDR3 is TGCGCCAGCAGCCGGACAGGGAACATTCAGTACTTC.

The chain uses TRBV4-2 and TRBJ2-7, with D possibly being TRBD2 (6 bases). Germline lookup yields CDR1 LGHNA and CDR2 YNFKEQ. This CDR3 is 15 amino acids long. V was pared by 0 bases and J by 3 bases, with 12 bases between. In nucleotides, the CDR3 is TGTGCCAGCAGCCAAGATCGCTCAGCGGGCTACGAGCAGTACTTC. It encodes CASSQDRSAGYEQYF.

This rearrangement joins TRBV2 to TRBJ1-2; D is undetermined. CDR3 length: 12 residues. V lost 7 bases, J lost 7 bases, and 13 bases lay in between. Germline V gene data show CDR1 as SNHLY and CDR2 as FYNNEI. CDR3 DNA sequence: TGTGCCAGCACACTAGGGAGCTCTGGCTACACCTTC. Its protein product is CASTLGSSGYTF.

This chain joins TRBV28 and TRBJ2-7; perhaps TRBD1 as D (6 bases). Germline lookup yields CDR1 MDHEN and CDR2 SYDVKM. This CDR3 comprises 14 residues. The ends were cut back, 2 bases at V and 4 bases at J, with 12 bases in the middle. The CDR3 nucleotides are TGTGCCAGCAGTTTAAGGGGGTTAGCTTACGAGCAGTACTTC. As protein: CASSLRGLAYEQYF.

The chain has TRBV5-6 and TRBJ2-7, with D unresolved. Germline V gene lookup returns CDR1 SGHDT and CDR2 YYEEEE. This CDR3 is built from 14 residues. Trimming removed 3 bases at V and 0 bases at J, with 10 bases between. The CDR3 is CASSSSSSSYEQYF. CDR3 coding DNA: TGTGCCAGCAGCTCATCATCTAGCTCCTACGAGCAGTACTTC.

V and J are TRBV7-8 and TRBJ2-2; no firm D call. CDR3 length: 14 amino acids. V lost 3 bases, J lost 7 bases, and 12 bases lay in between. Per the germline V gene, CDR1 is SGHVS and CDR2 is FQNEAQ. The CDR3 DNA reads as TGTGCCAGCAGCTTGCACACCGGCGGCGGGGAGCTGTTTTTT. It translates to CASSLHTGGGELFF.

The chain recombines TRBV7-8 with TRBJ2-5; D gene ambiguous. The CDR3 runs to 13 residues. V was clipped by 5 bases and J by 0 bases, with 7 bases between them. Germline CDR1 is SGHVS and CDR2 is FQNEAQ. This CDR3 reads CASSHRDQETQYF. The CDR3 nucleotides are TGTGCCAGCAGCCACCGGGACCAAGAGACCCAGTACTTC.

The chain couples TRBV11-2 to TRBJ2-7, with TRBD2 matching over 7 bases. This CDR3 is 16 amino acids long. Germline V gene lookup returns CDR1 SGHAT and CDR2 FQNNGV. V gave up 5 bases and J gave up 0 bases; unmatched junction bases: 10. As DNA, the CDR3 is TGTGCCAGCAGCGACTTTGTAGCGGGCGGCTCCTACGAGCAGTACTTC. It codes for CASSDFVAGGSYEQYF.

Remarks on this clone: An end of the junction differs from the germline gene, which may be a read error. The CDR3 loop reads CASMRGQGAKTGELFF. The CDR3, as DNA: TGCGCCAGCATGAGAGGACAGGGGGCGAAGACCGGGGAGCTGTTTTTT. The chain carries TRBV5-1 and TRBJ2-2; 11 bases align to TRBD1. Germline lookup yields CDR1 SGHRS and CDR2 YFSETQ. There are 16 residues in the CDR3.

As to this clone: Other DNA variants within this sample encode the same CDR3. The V call is TRBV19, the J call TRBJ1-5, with D uncertain. Germline V gene lookup returns CDR1 LNHDA and CDR2 SQIVND (reference sequence). Trimming removed 2 bases from V and 7 bases from J, with 15 bases in between. The CDR3 contains 15 residues. The CDR3 nucleotides read TGTGCCAGTAGTATATCACGAAATTCCAACCAGCCCCAGCATTTT. As protein: CASSISRNSNQPQHF. Full variable domain (remainder filled in from reference TRBV19 and TRBJ1-5): DGGITQSPKYLFRKEGQNVTLSCEQNLNHDAMYWYRQDPGQGLRLIYYSQIVNDFQKGDIAEGYSVSREKKESFPLTVTSAQKNPTAFYLCASSISRNSNQPQHFGDGTRLSIL.

This clone was counted once. The J gene is TRBJ2-2, the V gene TRBV7-9; D may be TRBD1 (6 bases). CDR1 and CDR2 (germline): SEHNR, FQNEAQ (reference sequence). This CDR3 comprises 17 residues. V gave up 2 bases and J gave up 6 bases, with 19 bases separating them. The CDR3 coding sequence is TGTGCCAGCAGCTTAATCACCCCCACAGGGTACCCCGGGGAGCTGTTTTTT. Encoded protein: CASSLITPTGYPGELFF. Supplemented by reference TRBV7-9 and TRBJ2-2, the full variable domain reads DTGVSQNPRHKITKRGQNVTFRCDPISEHNRLYWYRQTLGQGPEFLTYFQNEAQLEKSRLLSDRFSAERPKGSFSTLEIQRTEQGDSAMYLCASSLITPTGYPGELFFGEGSRLTVL.

V gene TRBV5-1 combines with J gene TRBJ2-3, with D possibly called TRBD1 or TRBD2 (5 bases each). Germline V CDR1 and CDR2: SGHRS, YFSETQ. CDR3 length equals 14 residues. With 4 bases removed from V and 8 bases from J, the gap between germline ends came to 17 bases. Written as DNA, the CDR3 is TGCGCCAGCAGCCCATGGGACCAAAAGGGTACGCAGTATTTT. Protein: CASSPWDQKGTQYF.

The chain joins TRBV14 to TRBJ2-5; 7 positions agree with TRBD2. V was clipped by 2 bases and J by 4 bases; unmatched bases: 7. Germline V gives CDR1 SGHDN, CDR2 FVKESK. The CDR3 length is 15 residues. DNA for the CDR3: TGTGCCAGCAGCCAAAGTGGGAGGGCCGCAGAGACCCAGTACTTC. Amino acids: CASSQSGRAAETQYF.

The chain has TRBV6-1 and TRBJ1-5; D ambiguous. In germline, CDR1 is MNHNS, CDR2 SASEGT. This CDR3 has 14 residues. Trimming removed 10 bases at V and 1 base at J, with 14 bases between. In nucleotides, the CDR3 is TGTGCCACGTCTTATTTGTACAGCAATCAGCCCCAGCATTTT. Its translation: CATSYLYSNQPQHF.

The rearrangement joins TRBV4-1 to TRBJ2-3, with a possible D match to TRBD2 (5 bases). The V end lost 0 bases, the J end lost 11 bases, and 15 bases lay between the germline ends. There are 14 residues in the CDR3. Germline loops: CDR1 MGHRA, CDR2 YSYEKL. The CDR3 spells CASSQDGLRVRQYF. DNA of the CDR3: TGCGCCAGCAGCCAAGATGGGTTGAGGGTTAGGCAGTATTTT.

A single count supports this clone. The J gene is TRBJ2-1, the V gene TRBV9; 10 bases are a match to TRBD2. With 4 bases clipped from V and 8 bases from J, the junction kept 9 bases outside the gene matches. This CDR3 has 15 amino acids. Per the germline V gene, CDR1 is SGDLS and CDR2 is YYNGEE. In DNA form, the CDR3 reads TGTGCCAGCAGCCCCTGGGGGACTAGCGTCGATGAGCAGTTCTTC. Translating gives CASSPWGTSVDEQFF. The full variable domain, with the rest looked up from reference TRBV9 and TRBJ2-1, is DSGVTQTPKHLITATGQRVTLRCSPRSGDLSVYWYQQSLDQGLQFLIQYYNGEERAKGNILERFSAQQFPDLHSELNLSSLELGDSALYFCASSPWGTSVDEQFFGPGTRLTVL.

V usage is TRBV10-3 and J usage is TRBJ2-5; D not resolved. V gave up 5 bases and J gave up 2 bases, with 15 bases separating them. The length of the CDR3 is 15 residues. Germline CDR1 ENHRY, CDR2 SYGVKD. CDR3: CAISLPALGQETQYF. The CDR3 nucleotides are TGTGCCATCAGTCTCCCGGCTCTGGGGCAAGAGACCCAGTACTTC.

This clone has just a few counts. This chain joins TRBV27 and TRBJ2-7; possible D gene TRBD1, 5 bases. The CDR3 totals 12 residues. CDR1 MNHEY and CDR2 SMNVEV come from the germline V gene (reference sequence). V was trimmed by 3 bases and J by 7 bases, leaving 10 bases between them. CDR3 in amino acids: CASSFTAGEQYF. In DNA form, the CDR3 reads TGTGCCAGCAGTTTCACAGCAGGGGAGCAGTACTTC.

The V call is TRBV9, the J call TRBJ2-5; either TRBD1 or TRBD2 may fit D (5 bases each). Germline V gives CDR1 SGDLS, CDR2 YYNGEE. Trimming removed 3 bases at V and 5 bases at J, with 14 bases between. CDR3 length: 14 residues. The CDR3 DNA reads as TGTGCCAGCAGCGCCGCCGGGACGTCGGAGACCCAGTACTTC. Its translation: CASSAAGTSETQYF.

The chain couples TRBV29-1 to TRBJ1-3, with 9 bases matching TRBD1. J gave up 1 base and V 6 bases, and 10 bases lay outside the gene matches. The CDR3 has 16 amino acids. In germline, CDR1 is SQVTM, CDR2 ANQGSEA. Here the CDR3 DNA reads TGCAGCGTCTGGACAGGGGCTCTTATTTCTGGAAACACCATATATTTT. Translating it yields CSVWTGALISGNTIYF. Using reference TRBV29-1 and TRBJ1-3 for the parts outside the CDR3, the full variable domain is SAVISQKPSRDICQRGTSLTIQCQVDSQVTMMFWYRQQPGQSLTLIATANQGSEATYESGFVIDKFPISRPNLTFSTLTVSNMSPEDSSIYLCSVWTGALISGNTIYFGEGSWLTVV.

J is TRBJ2-7 and V is TRBV10-1; D is uncertain. The CDR3 has 10 amino acids. CDR1 WNHNN and CDR2 SYGVQD come from the germline V gene (reference sequence). Between the trimmed V and J ends, which lost 9 bases and 1 base, there was a span of 4 bases. DNA of the CDR3: TGCGCCAGACGATCCTACGAGCAGTACTTC. This codes for CARRSYEQYF.

The genes are TRBV29-1 and TRBJ2-1; possible D gene TRBD2, 5 bases. V gave up 1 base and J gave up 13 bases, with 14 bases separating them. The CDR3 extends over 12 amino acids. Germline V lookup: CDR1 SQVTM, CDR2 ANQGSEA. The CDR3 nucleotides read TGCAGCGTTGAAGGCATCCCCGGGGTACAGTTCTTC. This gives the protein CSVEGIPGVQFF.

This clone has just a few counts. The CDR3 loop is CASSHAFEEQFF. Here the CDR3 DNA reads TGCGCCAGCAGTCACGCCTTCGAGGAGCAGTTCTTC. The chain recombines TRBV4-1 with TRBJ2-1; D is undetermined. Per germline, CDR1 MGHRA and CDR2 YSYEKL. The CDR3 contains 12 residues. The V end was cut by 6 bases, the J end by 10 bases, with 13 bases between.